A single sample gave rise to the 26 T cell receptor beta chains below, sequenced in a study of blood T cell repertoires in COVID-19. Profiled with immunoSEQ multiplex PCR; TCRdb holds only in-frame clones, not every one. This table has about 400,000 clones, roughly 90% appearing once. The specimen was peripheral blood. These receptors originate from a man aged 40-49 years with acute or convalescent COVID-19.

This chain links TRBV6-2 or TRBV6-3 with TRBJ1-5, with TRBD1 matching 9 bases. The CDR3 totals 16 residues. Per germline, CDR1 MNHEY and CDR2 SVGEGT. J was trimmed by 7 bases and V by 2 bases; bases with no gene match: 9. This chain's CDR3 is CASSYSELQGAQPQHF. Here the CDR3 DNA reads TGTGCCAGCAGTTACAGCGAACTACAGGGGGCCCAGCCCCAGCATTTT.

This clone was seen more than once but under ten times. The chain employs TRBV5-1 and TRBJ1-6; 9 bases map to TRBD1. The CDR3 consists of 17 residues. The germline V gene encodes CDR1 SGHRS and CDR2 YFSETQ. The trim removed 0 bases at V and 7 bases at J, leaving 8 bases unmatched. The CDR3 spells CASSLVSPGQGNSPLHF. CDR3 sequence (DNA): TGCGCCAGCAGCTTGGTCTCTCCGGGACAGGGAAATTCACCCCTCCACTTT.

The J gene is TRBJ1-2, the V gene TRBV7-2, with 7 bases aligning to TRBD1. V gave up 5 bases and J gave up 4 bases; unmatched junction bases: 7. Germline lookup yields CDR1 SGHTA and CDR2 FQGNSA. This CDR3 spans 14 amino acids. CDR3 DNA: TGTGCCAGCAGCCCGGGACAGTACTCCTATGGCTACACCTTC. This gives the protein CASSPGQYSYGYTF. The variable domain in full, with the rest retrieved from reference TRBV7-2 and TRBJ1-2, is GAGVSQSPSNKVTEKGKDVELRCDPISGHTALYWYRQSLGQGLEFLIYFQGNSAPDKSGLPSDRFSAERTGGSVSTLTIQRTQQEDSAVYLCASSPGQYSYGYTFGSGTRLTVV.

This chain links TRBV6-6 with TRBJ2-7, with 10 bases lining up with TRBD2. V gave up 8 bases and J gave up 1 base; unmatched junction bases: 11. CDR1 MNHNY and CDR2 SVGAGI come from the germline V gene (reference sequence). The CDR3 spans 16 residues. The CDR3 loop reads CASAAASGSVSYEQYF. The CDR3 DNA reads TGTGCCAGCGCTGCGGCTAGCGGGAGCGTGTCCTACGAGCAGTACTTC.

The chain uses TRBV28 and TRBJ1-5; 7 positions agree with TRBD1. Germline-derived CDR1 and CDR2 are MDHEN and SYDVKM. The CDR3 is 14 residues long. The junction had 5 bases not matched to a gene; V was cut back by 5 bases and J by 4 bases. The CDR3 nucleotides are TGTGCCAGCAGTCAGACAGGGTCGAATCAGCCCCAGCATTTT. The encoded protein is CASSQTGSNQPQHF.

J is TRBJ2-1 and V is TRBV4-2; D is undetermined. V shed 0 bases and J shed 10 bases, with 13 bases lying between them. Germline CDR1 LGHNA, CDR2 YNFKEQ. The CDR3 extends over 14 amino acids. Here the CDR3 reads CASSQESSRGEQFF. In DNA, the CDR3 is TGTGCCAGCAGCCAAGAGAGTTCTAGAGGAGAGCAGTTCTTC.

V usage is TRBV4-1 and J usage is TRBJ1-1, with 8 bases fitting TRBD1. With V trimmed by 4 bases and J by 2 bases, 9 bases remained unmatched. Germline loops: CDR1 MGHRA, CDR2 YSYEKL. The CDR3 extends over 16 amino acids. The CDR3 protein is CASSLRQGTPNTEAFF. CDR3 in DNA: TGCGCCAGCAGCCTCCGACAGGGGACGCCAAACACTGAAGCTTTCTTT.

This chain joins TRBV28 and TRBJ1-5; 7 nucleotides line up with TRBD1. The CDR3 has 15 residues. V dropped 6 bases and J dropped 0; count of bases not matched to a gene: 5. Germline CDR1 MDHEN, CDR2 SYDVKM. The CDR3 DNA reads TGTGCCAGCAGCCCGACAGGGCATAGCAATCAGCCCCAGCATTTT. It yields the protein CASSPTGHSNQPQHF. Together with reference TRBV28 and TRBJ1-5, the CDR3 gives the full variable domain: DVKVTQSSRYLVKRTGEKVFLECVQDMDHENMFWYRQDPGLGLRLIYFSYDVKMKEKGDIPEGYSVSREKKERFSLILESASTNQTSMYLCASSPTGHSNQPQHFGDGTRLSIL.

This sequence joins TRBV19 and TRBJ1-1, with a tentative D call TRBD1 (5 bases). The CDR3 is 16 amino acids. V lost 6 bases and J 2 bases, leaving 19 bases between the germline ends. CDR1 is LNHDA, CDR2 SQIVND, per germline (reference sequence). The CDR3 DNA is TGTGCCAGTAGACTCTTAGGGGCAGAACCTAACACTGAAGCTTTCTTT. Translated: CASRLLGAEPNTEAFF. The full variable domain, in which reference TRBV19 and TRBJ1-1 provide the parts outside the CDR3, is DGGITQSPKYLFRKEGQNVTLSCEQNLNHDAMYWYRQDPGQGLRLIYYSQIVNDFQKGDIAEGYSVSREKKESFPLTVTSAQKNPTAFYLCASRLLGAEPNTEAFFGQGTRLTVV.

The chain links TRBV7-2 to TRBJ1-5; possible D gene TRBD1, 5 bases. V lost 1 base to trimming and J lost 2 bases, with 18 bases between them. The CDR3 is 18 residues long. The germline gives CDR1 SGHTA, CDR2 FQGNSA. In nucleotides, the CDR3 is TGTGCCAGCAGCTTAGTCTCGCAGGGCGTTATAGGCAATCAGCCCCAGCATTTT. Translation: CASSLVSQGVIGNQPQHF.

The chain has TRBV6-5 and TRBJ1-4, with D tentatively TRBD1 (6 bases). This CDR3 region has 15 residues. V gave up 6 bases and J gave up 7 bases, with 18 bases separating them. The germline gives CDR1 MNHEY, CDR2 SVGAGI. The CDR3: CASRNLDSESEKLFF. CDR3 bases: TGTGCCAGCAGGAATTTGGACAGCGAAAGTGAAAAACTGTTTTTT.

J is TRBJ2-1 and V is TRBV29-1; 10 positions match TRBD2. The CDR3 sequence is 14 residues long. Per the germline V gene, CDR1 is SQVTM and CDR2 is ANQGSEA. The junction had 4 bases not matched to a gene; V was cut back by 4 bases and J by 4 bases. CDR3 nucleotide sequence: TGCAGCGTTGCGTCTAGCGGGAGTTACAATGAGCAGTTCTTC. Amino acid sequence: CSVASSGSYNEQFF.

The chain uses TRBV7-9 and TRBJ1-6, with 11 bases aligning to TRBD1. The V gene's germline CDR1 is SEHNR and CDR2 FQNEAQ (reference sequence). The ends lost 5 bases at V and 6 bases at J; junction bases unmatched: 9. The CDR3 has 17 residues. The CDR3 loop is CASSPDGQGALNSPLHF. The DNA of the CDR3 is TGTGCCAGCAGCCCAGATGGACAGGGGGCGCTTAATTCACCCCTCCACTTT.

This clone was counted once. This chain links TRBV29-1 with TRBJ1-2; D ambiguous. The CDR3 sequence is 14 residues long. Germline CDR1 reads SQVTM; CDR2 reads ANQGSEA. Trimming left V 5 bases short and J 8 bases short, with 21 bases between. In DNA, the CDR3 is TGCAGCGTTTGGTTCAGTGATTTAGGAGAAGGCTACACCTTC. Its translation is CSVWFSDLGEGYTF.

The chain joins TRBV21-1 to TRBJ1-1. TRBV21-1 is annotated as a pseudogene. The CDR3 consists of 20 residues. CDR3 nucleotide sequence: TGTGCCAGCAGCAAAGTGGGAGACCCGAGAGCCCTATCAGTGAACACTGAAGCTTTCTTT. It is translated as CASSKVGDPRALSVNTEAFF.

A few counts support this clone. J is TRBJ1-5 and V is TRBV29-1, with D possibly being TRBD1 (5 bases). The germline V and J ends were trimmed by 4 bases and 4 bases, with 11 bases remaining between them. Germline V gene sequence: CDR1 SQVTM, CDR2 ANQGSEA. The CDR3 contains 13 residues. The CDR3, as DNA: TGCAGCGTTGGTCAGGGTGAGAATCAGCCCCAGCATTTT. Its translation is CSVGQGENQPQHF.

This clone has only one observation. The chain uses TRBV27 and TRBJ1-2; D unclear. V lost 0 bases to trimming and J lost 5 bases, with 10 bases between them. This CDR3 is built from 14 residues. Germline V gene lookup returns CDR1 MNHEY and CDR2 SMNVEV (reference sequence). The CDR3 region has the DNA TGTGCCAGCAGTTTATCGGGGAGCCCGTATGGCTACACCTTC. Translation gives CASSLSGSPYGYTF.

This clone was found a few times. The chain is built from TRBV7-9 and TRBJ2-3, with D uncertain. With 1 base removed from V and 0 bases from J, the gap between germline ends came to 11 bases. CDR1 is SEHNR and CDR2 is FQNEAQ in the germline V gene (reference sequence). The CDR3 contains 16 residues. The CDR3 DNA sequence: TGTGCCAGCAGCTTAGGTGTACAGTCTAGCACAGATACGCAGTATTTT. Its protein product is CASSLGVQSSTDTQYF.

The rearrangement uses TRBV3-1 (or the pseudogene TRBV3-2) and TRBJ1-6; D may be TRBD1 (5 bases). Looked up from germline, CDR1 is LGHDT and CDR2 is YNNKEL (reference sequence). This CDR3 spans 15 amino acids. V was pared by 5 bases and J by 9 bases, with 17 bases between. The DNA of the CDR3 is TGTGCCAGCAGCACCGGGCCGCAGGGTAGTTCACCCCTCCACTTT. Translation gives CASSTGPQGSSPLHF.

The chain has TRBV9 and TRBJ2-3, with TRBD2 identical over 8 bases. V dropped 4 bases and J dropped 0; count of bases not matched to a gene: 4. Germline CDR1 reads SGDLS; CDR2 reads YYNGEE. This CDR3 is 15 amino acids long. CDR3 in DNA: TGTGCCAGCAGCTTTAGCGGGGTTAGCACAGATACGCAGTATTTT. Its translation is CASSFSGVSTDTQYF.

The rearrangement joins TRBV11-2 to TRBJ2-6, with TRBD1 matching over 9 bases. V shed 5 bases, J shed 0 bases, and the junction held 11 bases outside the gene matches. The CDR3 contains 19 residues. Germline V gene lookup returns CDR1 SGHAT and CDR2 FQNNGV. The CDR3 sequence: CASSDGQGLLFSGANVLTF. CDR3 coding DNA: TGTGCCAGCAGCGACGGACAGGGGCTCCTCTTCTCTGGGGCCAACGTCCTGACTTTC. The full variable domain, in which reference TRBV11-2 and TRBJ2-6 provide the parts outside the CDR3, is EAGVAQSPRYKIIEKRQSVAFWCNPISGHATLYWYQQILGQGPKLLIQFQNNGVVDDSQLPKDRFSAERLKGVDSTLKIQPAKLEDSAVYLCASSDGQGLLFSGANVLTFGAGSRLTVL.

The V gene is TRBV14, the J gene TRBJ2-1, with TRBD2 matching 13 bases. CDR3 length equals 15 residues. V trimming: 4 bases; J trimming: 10 bases; junction bases outside the gene matches: 7. Germline CDR1 reads SGHDN; CDR2 reads FVKESK. This chain's CDR3 is CASSPGLAGVGEQFF. DNA for the CDR3: TGTGCCAGCAGCCCCGGACTAGCGGGAGTAGGAGAGCAGTTCTTC.

The chain employs TRBV7-2 and TRBJ2-1, with 8 bases fitting TRBD2. Germline assignment: CDR1 SGHTA and CDR2 FQGNSA. J was trimmed by 1 base and V by 4 bases; bases with no gene match: 9. This CDR3 is 17 amino acids long. The CDR3 loop reads CASSSRGAYRSYNEQFF. CDR3 in DNA: TGTGCCAGCAGCTCGCGGGGGGCCTATAGATCCTACAATGAGCAGTTCTTC.

The chain links TRBV30 to TRBJ1-2; maybe TRBD1 (5 bases). Per germline, CDR1 GTSNPN and CDR2 SVGIG (reference sequence). The V end lost 5 bases, the J end lost 4 bases, and 20 bases lay between the germline ends. The CDR3 totals 15 residues. The CDR3 is CAWAGGVSTSYGYTF. Written as DNA, the CDR3 is TGTGCCTGGGCTGGGGGGGTCTCCACTTCCTATGGCTACACCTTC. Filled out from reference TRBV30 and TRBJ1-2, the complete variable domain reads SQTIHQWPATLVQPVGSPLSLECTVEGTSNPNLYWYRQAAGRGLQLLFYSVGIGQISSEVPQNLSASRPQDRQFILSSKKLLLSDSGFYLCAWAGGVSTSYGYTFGSGTRLTVV.

The CDR3 bases are TGTGCCAGCAGTTTTCTCGAGCGGGAGGGCCGGGGTGAGCAGTTCTTC. Translating gives CASSFLEREGRGEQFF. This chain links TRBV6-6 with TRBJ2-1, with 10 bases matching TRBD2. CDR1 is MNHNY and CDR2 is SVGAGI in the germline V gene (reference sequence). The CDR3 has 16 residues. V shed 4 bases and J 9 bases; nucleotides not matched to a gene: 12.

This chain connects TRBV27 to TRBJ2-3; 13 bases match TRBD2. This CDR3 is 16 amino acids long. The V and J ends lost 4 bases and 4 bases, in that order; junction bases with no gene match: 5. Germline V gene data show CDR1 as MNHEY and CDR2 as SMNVEV (reference sequence). CDR3 in DNA: TGTGCCAGCAGTTCTATCACTAGCGGGGGGGCAGATACGCAGTATTTT. This gives the protein CASSSITSGGADTQYF.